This T cell receptor (beta chain) was sequenced for a study of blood T cell repertoires in COVID-19. Study-level background: The United States, Italy and Spain provided the acute and convalescent COVID-19 samples.

CDR1 KGHSH and CDR2 LQKENI come from the germline V gene. V was clipped by 2 bases and J by 0 bases; unmatched bases: 3. The CDR3 loop spans 15 amino acids. Measured with immunoSEQ multiplex PCR; TCRdb has only the in-frame clones, and not every one. This sample has approximately 300,000 clones; 85% to 90% occur once, and the top ten carry under 0.95%. The source material was peripheral blood. The genes are TRBV18 and TRBJ2-7; 8 nucleotides agree with TRBD2. This clonotype was obtained from a man aged 25 to 45 with acute or convalescent COVID-19. CDR3 DNA: TGTGCCAGCTCACCAGAGCGGGGGAGCTCCTACGAGCAGTACTTC. Translated: CASSPERGSSYEQYF.